This T cell receptor beta chain was sequenced for a study of T cell responses to AZD1222 COVID-19 vaccine. The V and J ends lost 1 base and 7 bases respectively, with 13 bases between them. Germline CDR1 is SGHAT and CDR2 is FQNNGV. This CDR3 contains 15 residues. This table comes from immunoSEQ multiplex PCR, and its TCRdb copy is limited to in-frame clones, with some not included. The top ten clones hold roughly 4% of a sample with about 120,000 clones, 70% to 90% of them seen once. In the case of this clone: The antigen remains undetermined.

Study conclusions and caveats: Donors skewed white British and female; clonal diversity was possibly underestimated. Regions 160-218 and 743-854 held dominance among vaccine-associated CD4 TCRs, which spanned spike. The study reported that nearly half of spike-specific TCRs target unmutated variant regions.

This receptor was identified in an adult in good health. V is TRBV11-2 and J is TRBJ1-4; TRBD1 might be the D (6 bases). This specimen was peripheral blood, taken on day 0 of MenACWY control vaccination. CDR3 amino acids: CASSLVRGGGEKLFF. CDR3 DNA: TGTGCCAGCAGCTTAGTGAGGGGAGGGGGTGAAAAACTGTTTTTT. Full variable domain (missing parts from reference TRBV11-2 and TRBJ1-4): EAGVAQSPRYKIIEKRQSVAFWCNPISGHATLYWYQQILGQGPKLLIQFQNNGVVDDSQLPKDRFSAERLKGVDSTLKIQPAKLEDSAVYLCASSLVRGGGEKLFFGSGTQLSVL.